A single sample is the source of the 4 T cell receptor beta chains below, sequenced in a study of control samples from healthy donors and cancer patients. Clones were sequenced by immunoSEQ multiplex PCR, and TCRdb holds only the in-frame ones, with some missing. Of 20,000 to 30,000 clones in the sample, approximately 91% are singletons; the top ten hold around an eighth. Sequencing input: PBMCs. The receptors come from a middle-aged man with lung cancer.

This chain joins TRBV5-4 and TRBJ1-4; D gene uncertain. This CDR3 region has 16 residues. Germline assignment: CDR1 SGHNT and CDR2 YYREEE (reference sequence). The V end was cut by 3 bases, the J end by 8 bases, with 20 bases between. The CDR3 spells CASSSTLAGGYEKLFF. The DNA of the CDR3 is TGTGCCAGCAGCTCCACGCTGGCAGGTGGATACGAAAAACTGTTTTTT. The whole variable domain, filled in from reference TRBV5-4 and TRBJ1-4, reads ETGVTQSPTHLIKTRGQQVTLRCSSQSGHNTVSWYQQALGQGPQFIFQYYREEENGRGNFPPRFSGLQFPNYSSELNVNALELDDSALYLCASSSTLAGGYEKLFFGSGTQLSVL.

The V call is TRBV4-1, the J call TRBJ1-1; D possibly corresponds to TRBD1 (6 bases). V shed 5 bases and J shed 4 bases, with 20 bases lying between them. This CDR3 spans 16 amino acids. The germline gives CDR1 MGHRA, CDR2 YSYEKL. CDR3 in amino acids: CASSRGFTGMSTEAFF. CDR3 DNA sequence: TGCGCCAGCAGCAGAGGATTCACAGGGATGAGCACTGAAGCTTTCTTT.

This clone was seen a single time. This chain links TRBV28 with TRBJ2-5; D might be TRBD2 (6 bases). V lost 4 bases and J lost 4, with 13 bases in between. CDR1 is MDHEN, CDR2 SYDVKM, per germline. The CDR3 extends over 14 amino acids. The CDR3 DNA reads TGTGCCAGCAGTTCGGGGACTTTACTAGAGACCCAGTACTTC. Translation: CASSSGTLLETQYF. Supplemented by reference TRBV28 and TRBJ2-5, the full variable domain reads DVKVTQSSRYLVKRTGEKVFLECVQDMDHENMFWYRQDPGLGLRLIYFSYDVKMKEKGDIPEGYSVSREKKERFSLILESASTNQTSMYLCASSSGTLLETQYFGPGTRLLVL.

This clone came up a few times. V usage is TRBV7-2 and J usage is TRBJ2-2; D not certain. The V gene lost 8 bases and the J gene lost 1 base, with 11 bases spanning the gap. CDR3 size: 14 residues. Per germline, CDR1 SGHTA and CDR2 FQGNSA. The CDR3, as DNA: TGTGCCAGCGCCTCCGGCAGGAACACCGGGGAGCTGTTTTTT. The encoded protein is CASASGRNTGELFF.